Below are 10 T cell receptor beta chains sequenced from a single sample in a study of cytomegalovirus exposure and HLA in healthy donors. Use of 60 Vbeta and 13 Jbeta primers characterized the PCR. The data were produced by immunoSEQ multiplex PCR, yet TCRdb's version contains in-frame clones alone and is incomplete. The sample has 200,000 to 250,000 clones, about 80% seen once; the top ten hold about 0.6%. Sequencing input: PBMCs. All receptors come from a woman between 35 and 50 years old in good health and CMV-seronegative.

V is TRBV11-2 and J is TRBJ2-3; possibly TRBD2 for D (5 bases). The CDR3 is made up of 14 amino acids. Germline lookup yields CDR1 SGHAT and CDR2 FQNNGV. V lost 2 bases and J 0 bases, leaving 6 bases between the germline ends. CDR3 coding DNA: TGTGCCAGCAGCTTATTAGCGAGCACAGATACGCAGTATTTT. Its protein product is CASSLLASTDTQYF. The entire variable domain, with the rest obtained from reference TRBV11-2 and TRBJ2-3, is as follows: EAGVAQSPRYKIIEKRQSVAFWCNPISGHATLYWYQQILGQGPKLLIQFQNNGVVDDSQLPKDRFSAERLKGVDSTLKIQPAKLEDSAVYLCASSLLASTDTQYFGPGTRLTVL.

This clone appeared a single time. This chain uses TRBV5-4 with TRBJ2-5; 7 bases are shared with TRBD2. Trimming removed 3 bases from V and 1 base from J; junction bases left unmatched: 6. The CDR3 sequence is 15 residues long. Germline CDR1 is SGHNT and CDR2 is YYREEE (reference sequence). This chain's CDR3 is CASSSASGPQETQYF. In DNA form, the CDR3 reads TGTGCCAGCAGCTCCGCTAGCGGCCCCCAAGAGACCCAGTACTTC.

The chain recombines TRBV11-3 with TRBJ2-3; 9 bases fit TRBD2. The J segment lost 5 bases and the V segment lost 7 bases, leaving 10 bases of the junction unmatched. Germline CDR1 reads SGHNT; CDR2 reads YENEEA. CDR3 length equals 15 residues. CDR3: CASTLEAGGVDTQYF. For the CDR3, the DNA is TGTGCCAGCACCCTCGAAGCGGGGGGCGTAGATACGCAGTATTTT.

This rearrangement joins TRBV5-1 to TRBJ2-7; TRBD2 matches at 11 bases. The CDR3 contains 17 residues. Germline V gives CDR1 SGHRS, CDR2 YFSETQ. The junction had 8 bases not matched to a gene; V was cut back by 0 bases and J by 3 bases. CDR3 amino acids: CASSLEATSGGFYEQYF. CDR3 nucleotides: TGCGCCAGCAGCTTGGAGGCTACTAGCGGGGGTTTCTACGAGCAGTACTTC.

The CDR3 is CASSSTGGGGSGNTIYF. CDR3 bases: TGTGCCAGCAGCTCCACAGGGGGAGGTGGTTCTGGAAACACCATATATTTT. The V call is TRBV7-8, the J call TRBJ1-3, with 8 bases identical to TRBD1. The CDR3 consists of 17 residues. CDR1 is SGHVS and CDR2 is FQNEAQ in the germline V gene. Trimming at V came to 4 bases and at J to 1 base, leaving 9 bases not matched to a gene.

The CDR3 DNA sequence: TGTGCCTGGCAAAAGACAGGTTCTTCCTACGAGCAGTACTTC. This encodes CAWQKTGSSYEQYF. This rearrangement joins TRBV30 to TRBJ2-7; possibly TRBD1 for D (6 bases). This CDR3 has 14 residues. The ends were cut back, 5 bases at V and 1 base at J, with 15 bases in the middle. CDR1 GTSNPN and CDR2 SVGIG come from the germline V gene (reference sequence).

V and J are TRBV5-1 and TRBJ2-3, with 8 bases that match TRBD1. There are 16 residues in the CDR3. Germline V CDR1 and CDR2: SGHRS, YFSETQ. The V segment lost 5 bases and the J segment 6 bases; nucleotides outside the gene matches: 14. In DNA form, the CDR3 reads TGCGCCAGCAGACCTACTGACAGGGGTTTTTGGGATACGCAGTATTTT. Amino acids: CASRPTDRGFWDTQYF.

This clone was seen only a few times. Written as DNA, the CDR3 is TGTGCCTGGAGCCCGGGGGACAATCAGCCCCAGCATTTT. Its translation is CAWSPGDNQPQHF. The chain links TRBV30 to TRBJ1-5; D is perhaps TRBD1 (5 bases). Trimming removed 3 bases from V and 3 bases from J, with 9 bases in between. CDR1 is GTSNPN, CDR2 SVGIG, per germline (reference sequence). The length of the CDR3 is 13 residues.

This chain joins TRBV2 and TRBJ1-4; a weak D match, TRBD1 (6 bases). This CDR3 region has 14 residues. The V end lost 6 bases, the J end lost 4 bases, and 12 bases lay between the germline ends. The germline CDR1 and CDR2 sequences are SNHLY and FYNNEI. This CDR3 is CASRWNRVNEKLFF. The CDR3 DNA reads TGTGCCAGCAGATGGAACAGGGTTAATGAAAAACTGTTTTTT.

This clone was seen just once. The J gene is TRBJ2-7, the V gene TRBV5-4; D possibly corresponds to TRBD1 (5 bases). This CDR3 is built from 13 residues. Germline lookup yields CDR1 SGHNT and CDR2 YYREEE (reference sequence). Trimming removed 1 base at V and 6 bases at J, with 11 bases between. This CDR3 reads CASSLLGAGEQYF. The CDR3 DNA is TGTGCCAGCAGCTTGTTAGGGGCTGGCGAGCAGTACTTC.